These T cell receptor beta chains were read from a single sample in a study of T cells in Graves' hyperthyroidism and ophthalmopathy. MiXCR was run by TCRdb on the multiplex PCR reads, yielding one entry per CDR3 protein. There are roughly 160,000 distinct CDR3 sequences in the sample; roughly 9.4% occur only once, and approximately 20% lies in the top ten. Specimen: blood. The source of these receptors is a woman aged 18-29 years with Graves' hyperthyroidism that later progressed to Graves' ophthalmopathy. CDR3s include the opening cysteine and the closing phenylalanine or tryptophan. D genes are given only for firm matches. Where a row states a size, it is once, few, many or the class of an expanded clone; other rows omit it.

17 TRBJ1-4 TRBV7-9 . few CASSPTPMVGGNEKLFF TGTGCCAGCAGCCCAACCCCCATGGTAGGGGGGAATGAAAAACTGTTTTTT
16 TRBJ2-2 TRBV12-3/TRBV12-4 . many CASSPRVLPNPGELFF TGTGCCAGCAGCCCCCGGGTCCTGCCCAACCCCGGGGAGCTGTTTTTT
16 TRBJ1-5 TRBV20-1 TRBD1 many CSARGTYRGGNQPQHF TGCAGTGCTAGAGGTACCTACAGGGGTGGGAATCAGCCCCAGCATTTT
14 TRBJ2-2 TRBV19 . . CASSITMNTGELFF TGTGCCAGTAGTATAACGATGAACACCGGGGAGCTGTTTTTT
18 TRBJ2-7 TRBV7-8 . . CASSFSIGTEAYTYEQYF TGTGCCAGCAGCTTTAGTATTGGCACCGAAGCCTATACCTACGAGCAGTACTTC
15 TRBJ2-3 TRBV5-1 . many CASSLEDSSTDTQYF TGCGCCAGCAGCTTAGAGGACAGCAGCACAGATACGCAGTATTTT
14 TRBJ2-1 TRBV4-2 TRBD2 many CASSQGLAENEQFF TGTGCCAGCAGCCAGGGACTAGCTGAGAATGAGCAGTTCTTC
15 TRBJ1-1 TRBV7-6 TRBD1 many CASSLGDRRNTEAFF TGTGCCAGCAGCTTAGGGGACAGAAGGAACACTGAAGCTTTCTTT
17 TRBJ1-1 TRBV19 . . CASSTTSTLRDNTEAFF TGTGCCAGTAGTACAACGAGCACTCTCAGGGATAACACTGAAGCTTTCTTT
13 TRBJ2-1 TRBV12-3/TRBV12-4 . . CASRDYLNNEQFF TGTGCCAGCAGGGACTACCTTAACAATGAGCAGTTCTTC
14 TRBJ2-4 TRBV9 TRBD2 . CASSPGGAKNIQYF TGTGCCAGCAGCCCGGGGGGTGCCAAAAACATTCAGTACTTC
19 TRBJ2-7 TRBV11-3 TRBD2 . CASSPHPTSGGVFVYEQYF TGTGCCAGCAGCCCACACCCGACTAGCGGGGGGGTTTTTGTCTACGAGCAGTACTTC
13 TRBJ2-5 TRBV20-1 . many CSASARFRETQYF TGCAGTGCTAGTGCGAGGTTTAGAGAGACCCAGTACTTC